The 15 T cell receptor beta chains below were found in one sample sequenced in a study of glioma-infiltrating T cells. Using RNA template, CDR3s of TCR alpha and beta were amplified with iRepertoire arm-PCR. MiXCR was run by TCRdb on the multiplex PCR reads, yielding one entry per CDR3 protein. The table includes about 130,000 distinct CDR3 sequences, approximately 24% detected once. The sequenced material came from glioma tissue, nonneoplastic brain tissue, or PBMCs (not recorded which). Receptors originate from a human donor with low-grade glioma or glioblastoma, undergoing nonglioma brain surgery, or in good health (not recorded which).

In its sample, this clonotype was seen many times. The chain couples TRBV7-9 to TRBJ1-1; D is uncertain. Per the germline V gene, CDR1 is SEHNR and CDR2 is FQNEAQ (reference sequence). V shed 10 bases and J shed 5 bases, with 8 bases lying between them. The CDR3 extends over 10 amino acids. The CDR3 DNA reads TGTGCCACCGGAAATACTGAAGCTTTCTTT. Translated: CATGNTEAFF.

This clonotype has a handful of counts. The chain joins TRBV19 to TRBJ1-4; tentative D call: TRBD1 (6 bases). The V end was cut by 10 bases, the J end by 0 bases, with 15 bases between. In germline, CDR1 is LNHDA, CDR2 SQIVND (reference sequence). The CDR3 consists of 15 residues. The CDR3 region is CATKDSPATNEKLFF. CDR3 nucleotides: TGTGCCACCAAGGACAGCCCTGCAACTAATGAAAAACTGTTTTTT.

The sample holds many counts of this clonotype. This chain links TRBV27 with TRBJ1-6, with D unresolved. The CDR3 covers 16 residues. V was trimmed by 5 bases and J by 2 bases, leaving 13 bases between them. Germline V lookup: CDR1 MNHEY, CDR2 SMNVEV (reference sequence). The CDR3 here is CASSPSGRPYNSPLHF. The CDR3 bases are TGTGCCAGCAGTCCCAGCGGCCGGCCCTATAATTCACCCCTCCACTTT.

This clonotype was detected many times. The V call is TRBV5-1, the J call TRBJ1-5; D might be TRBD1 (6 bases). Germline V gene lookup returns CDR1 SGHRS and CDR2 YFSETQ. The CDR3 totals 16 residues. Deletions cut 0 bases from V and 4 bases from J, with 14 bases between. In DNA form, the CDR3 reads TGCGCCAGCAGCTTGGTGCCAGGGGACTATAATCAGCCCCAGCATTTT. Amino acid sequence: CASSLVPGDYNQPQHF.

The chain couples TRBV7-9 to TRBJ2-7; the D gene is possibly TRBD2 (6 bases). V was shortened by 3 bases and J by 2 bases, with 8 bases between the two germline ends. Germline lookup yields CDR1 SEHNR and CDR2 FQNEAQ (reference sequence). This CDR3 region has 13 residues. CDR3 sequence reads: CASSFGGAYEQYV. In DNA, the CDR3 is TGTGCCAGCAGCTTCGGGGGAGCCTACGAGCAGTACGTC.

There are many counts of this clonotype. J is TRBJ2-3 and V is TRBV20-1, with TRBD2 matching 10 bases. CDR1 DFQATT and CDR2 SNEGSKA come from the germline V gene (reference sequence). Losses at the gene ends were 5 bases for V and 8 bases for J; bases not matched to a gene: 7. The CDR3 contains 13 residues. In DNA form, the CDR3 reads TGCAGTGCTTTAGCGGGGGGAGCGGGTACGCAGTATTTT. It codes for CSALAGGAGTQYF.

Only a few counts were recorded for this clonotype. The genes are TRBV5-1 and TRBJ2-5; 12 bases map to TRBD2. The V gene's germline CDR1 is SGHRS and CDR2 YFSETQ. The CDR3 has 15 residues. With 0 bases clipped from V and 5 bases from J, the junction kept 2 bases outside the gene matches. The CDR3 is CASSLALAGGETQYF. The CDR3 DNA is TGCGCCAGCAGCTTGGCCCTAGCGGGAGGGGAGACCCAGTACTTC.

This clonotype was counted between two and nine times. V usage is TRBV20-1 and J usage is TRBJ1-6; TRBD1 matches at 8 bases. J lost 10 bases, V lost 1 base, and 12 bases had no gene match. CDR1 and CDR2 (germline): DFQATT, SNEGSKA (reference sequence). The CDR3 has 16 residues. CDR3 DNA: TGCAGTGCTAGAGGAGCCGGACAGGGAGAAAGATCACCCCTCCACTTT. It yields the protein CSARGAGQGERSPLHF.

This clonotype came up a few times. The rearrangement links TRBV20-1 to TRBJ2-3, with D uncertain. CDR3 length: 13 residues. CDR1 is DFQATT and CDR2 is SNEGSKA in the germline V gene (reference sequence). V was cut by 6 bases and J by 6 bases, with 16 bases left in between. CDR3 sequence: CSAACRPPDTQYF. DNA of the CDR3: TGCAGTGCCGCGTGTCGGCCGCCTGATACGCAGTATTTT.

This sequence joins TRBV28 and TRBJ2-3; D may be TRBD1 or TRBD2 (6 bases each). V lost 6 bases and J lost 2, with 12 bases in between. The length of the CDR3 is 14 residues. Germline V gives CDR1 MDHEN, CDR2 SYDVKM. CDR3 sequence reads: CASREGGDTDTQYF. The CDR3 region has the DNA TGTGCCAGCAGGGAGGGGGGCGACACAGATACGCAGTATTTT.

The table lists this clonotype with a few counts. The rearrangement uses TRBV20-1 and TRBJ1-2, with a possible D match to TRBD1 (6 bases). The germline gives CDR1 DFQATT, CDR2 SNEGSKA (reference sequence). V lost 4 bases to trimming and J lost 0 bases, with 21 bases between them. The CDR3 has 17 residues. The CDR3 protein is CSAIGQKTGLANYGYTF. The CDR3 bases are TGCAGTGCTATAGGCCAAAAGACAGGATTGGCTAACTATGGCTACACCTTC.

A remark on this clonotype: The junction does not match germline at one end; this may be a read error. J is TRBJ2-2 and V is TRBV2, with 9 positions matching TRBD2. CDR3 length equals 16 residues. Per the germline V gene, CDR1 is SNHLY and CDR2 is FYNNEI. The CDR3 is CASREEGLAVFGELFF. CDR3 nucleotides: TGTGCCAGCAGGGAAGAGGGACTAGCTGTTTTCGGGGAGCTGTTTTTT.

This chain links TRBV20-1 with TRBJ1-1; the D is unclear. In germline, CDR1 is DFQATT, CDR2 SNEGSKA (reference sequence). V was trimmed by 3 bases and J by 2 bases, leaving 7 bases between them. The CDR3 spans 12 residues. CDR3 sequence: CSASESNTEAFF. The CDR3 bases are TGCAGTGCTAGTGAGTCCAACACTGAAGCTTTCTTT.

V usage is TRBV12-3 or TRBV12-4 and J usage is TRBJ2-5; the D gene is possibly TRBD2 (5 bases). This CDR3 has 13 residues. V gave up 7 bases and J gave up 7 bases, with 16 bases separating them. The CDR3 loop is CASNLDGSGTQYF. CDR3 in DNA: TGTGCCAGCAACTTGGACGGAAGCGGGACCCAGTACTTC.

This clonotype turned up a few times. V and J are TRBV7-2 and TRBJ2-7; 9 bases line up with TRBD2. With V trimmed by 1 base and J by 2 bases, 3 bases remained unmatched. Germline CDR1 is SGHTA and CDR2 is FQGNSA. The CDR3 spans 15 residues. CDR3 in DNA: TGTGCCAGCAGCTTAGAAGCGGGGGGACCCTACGAGCAGTACGTC. Its translation is CASSLEAGGPYEQYV.